This note documents a single T cell receptor beta chain sequence. What antigen it recognizes has not been identified. Per-nucleotide qualities are absent, and no much larger clonotype sits a single base away. This specimen comes from a study of blood T cells in healthy people across ages (dated by TCRdb to 2013 to 2016). Regarding the research as a whole: In model experiments, template switching captured about one uniquely barcoded TCR beta cDNA molecule for every two T cells. The study analyzed two additional independent replicas of 1 million unique cDNA reads from the same blood draw for two donors, one aged 18 to 30 and one aged 80 or older. Using deep sequencing normalized with unique cDNA molecular identifiers, the study measured how TCR beta repertoire diversity changes with age. To avoid experimental bias, donors of different ages were spread randomly across the sequencing lanes. The donors were divided into four age groups: young (average approximately 15 years), middle-aged (roughly 40), aged (approximately 62) and long-lived (roughly 82).

Paper-wide results and their limitations: Compared with the aged group, the long-lived group had more naive CD4+ T cells, fewer expanded clones and increased TCR diversity, suggesting age selection. Observed TCR beta diversity per million T cells fell roughly linearly with age, and a significant reduction was already apparent by age about 43. Because profiling used bulk unsorted PBMCs, naive and antigen-experienced compartments could not be compared conclusively. There was a strong correlation between observed TCR beta diversity and the percentage of naive T cells measured by flow cytometry. Estimates of total diversity based on one million sequenced T cells were considered lower bounds and underestimates. Because donor CMV infection status was unknown, age-related changes in expanded clonotypes were potentially confounded.

The protocol used for the library was 5' RACE. For sequencing, an Illumina HiSeq 2500 was employed. A second PCR of about 7 to 12 cycles was run with a J-beta primer mix and a sample-barcoded 5' primer. A template-switch 5' adaptor carrying 12 random nucleotides introduced a unique molecular identifier onto each TCR beta cDNA molecule. At least 2.5 million CDR3-containing paired-end reads were obtained from each sample. First-strand cDNA synthesis was performed from all RNA using the Mint cDNA synthesis kit, with priming by a TRBC-specific oligonucleotide. Following uracil-DNA glycosylase treatment, all cDNA underwent a first 18-cycle PCR with the universal primers M1SS and BC2_uni_R. In the authors' own workflow: Each sample was normalized by randomly selecting 1 million high-quality reads, each carrying a distinct molecular identifier. Reads sharing molecular identifiers were discarded rather than binned into consensus sequences. MiTCR, run with a Q25 quality threshold and the strictest error-elimination algorithm, handled CDR3 identification, clonotype clustering and error correction. A nonparametric unseen species model with Euler transformation was used to estimate a lower bound on total TCR beta diversity. TCRdb passed the public sequencing reads through fastp at Q25 and MiXCR, retaining productive beta sequences. Identical CDR3 proteins give one entry, which carries the most common genes and DNA. The V and J calls and clone size come from TCRdb's table, not from the authors' own analysis. This sample comprises about 1.1 million distinct CDR3 sequences, around two fifths of them detected only once. The ten largest account for 10% to 15% of the sample.

Inclusive of the bounding cysteine and phenylalanine, the CDR3 is 17 residues long. Only CDR3 DNA is held: 51 bases, read in frame from base 1. Sequences LGHDT (CDR1) and YNNKEL (CDR2) are obtained from the germline V gene (reference sequence). For this chain, trimming is 3 bases at the V end and 0 bases at the J end, and the number of junction bases without a gene match is 7. Systemically healthy Caucasian individuals from Russia, 39 in total and aged roughly 6 to 100 years, were included as donors. Each donor gave ten milliliters of peripheral blood, collected into EDTA-treated Vacutainer tubes. Ficoll-Paque density-gradient centrifugation was used to isolate PBMCs, with at least 6 million obtained per sample. Trizol reagent was used to extract total RNA from the PBMCs, yielding at least 5 micrograms per sample. For every donor, flow cytometry on a PBMC aliquot measured the percentage of naive CD45RAhigh/CD27high T cells.

This receptor was obtained from a man aged 18 to 30 in good health. Material for sequencing was blood. The chain joins TRBV3-1 to TRBJ2-1, with TRBD1 matching 8 junction bases. In nucleotide form, the sequence is TGTGCCAGCAGCCAGGTTACCGGGACAGGCTCCTACAATGAGCAGTTCTTC. The translation is CASSQVTGTGSYNEQFF.